This is a list of T cell receptor beta chains from one sample in a study of blood T cell repertoires in COVID-19. Using immunoSEQ multiplex PCR, the repertoire was profiled, and TCRdb retains in-frame clones only, with some absent. Seen here are some 220,000 clones, about 82% observed once, and the top ten hold more than 6%. Sequenced sample: peripheral blood. Receptors were obtained from a woman in her fifties or sixties with active or convalescent COVID-19. Both conserved end residues are part of each CDR3. The D gene is left open where the match is weak.

J gene	V gene	D gene	CDR3 protein
TRBJ2-7	TRBV4-1	TRBD1	CASSQVHPGQGAIEQYF
TRBJ1-3	TRBV5-1	TRBD1	CASRMDRGDTIYF
TRBJ1-5	TRBV3-1/TRBV3-2	NA	CASSPDINQPQHF
TRBJ2-3	TRBV11-3	NA	CASSLRQGGADTQYF
TRBJ2-7	TRBV20-1	NA	CSAHRGYEQYF
TRBJ2-1	TRBV9	TRBD2	CASSAGGWANEQFF
TRBJ2-3	TRBV4-1	TRBD1	CASKKDRSGDTQYF
TRBJ2-3	TRBV7-6	NA	CASSLAQKGAPTDTQYF
TRBJ2-2	TRBV13	NA	CASSFAGELFF
TRBJ1-1	TRBV3-1/TRBV3-2	NA	CASSSTIRMSTEAFF
TRBJ2-7	TRBV11-3	NA	CASSAQVSYEQYF
TRBJ2-2	TRBV7-9	TRBD2	CASSLVRLAVNTGELFF
TRBJ2-3	TRBV13	TRBD2	CASSPPWGSGNGTDTQYF
TRBJ1-1	TRBV28	NA	CASRTGPAEGTEAFF
TRBJ1-5	TRBV10-2	NA	CASSESRVGDQPQHF
TRBJ2-7	TRBV18	NA	CASSPRVAVSYEQYF
TRBJ1-2	TRBV5-1	NA	CASSIQGHYGYTF
TRBJ2-6	TRBV27	TRBD1	CASRGQGYGANVLTF
TRBJ2-5	TRBV15	NA	CATSQPRGTQETQYF
TRBJ2-3	TRBV7-3	TRBD2	CASSHSLAGAGTDTQYF
TRBJ1-6	TRBV18	NA	CASSPNEVHNSPLHF
TRBJ1-4	TRBV3-1/TRBV3-2	NA	CASSHLGRGEKLFF
TRBJ1-2	TRBV3-1/TRBV3-2	NA	CASSQGGGVGYTF
TRBJ1-2	TRBV28	TRBD1	CASSFRTGVSGYGYTF
TRBJ2-4	TRBV3-1/TRBV3-2	NA	CASSARTVENIQYF
TRBJ2-5	TRBV5-1	TRBD2	CASSVLSGGAEETQYF
TRBJ2-5	TRBV6-5	TRBD2	CASSSGLAFPETQYF
TRBJ2-2	TRBV5-6	NA	CASSGRTGTGELFF
TRBJ1-1	TRBV6-5	NA	CASSYYQGHEAFF
TRBJ2-1	TRBV4-1	TRBD2	CASSQLFAGGAYEQFF
TRBJ1-2	TRBV29-1	NA	CSVLLGGGYTF
TRBJ1-1	TRBV3-1/TRBV3-2	NA	CASSQVPGTEAFF
TRBJ1-1	TRBV6-5	NA	CASSPFRAGEAFF
TRBJ1-4	TRBV10-2	NA	CATLTNRDSHEKLFF
TRBJ2-3	TRBV5-5	NA	CASSTDIRTDTQYF
TRBJ2-1	TRBV3-1/TRBV3-2	TRBD2	CASSQDVSGGAQQFF
TRBJ1-1	TRBV6-1	NA	CASSELGARMVAFF
TRBJ2-5	TRBV6-1	TRBD1	CASSEARFWQGVRETQYF
TRBJ2-3	TRBV24-1	TRBD1	CATSDWGQGEDTQYF
TRBJ2-2	TRBV5-4	NA	CASSLTGNTGELFF
TRBJ1-4	TRBV2	NA	CASSARFGLDEKLFF
TRBJ1-1	TRBV28	NA	CPPTRRGGRAGAGTFF
TRBJ1-4	TRBV25-1	TRBD1	CASSEHRGPEKLFF
TRBJ2-3	TRBV4-2	TRBD2	CASSQRVAGSTDTQYF
TRBJ2-2	TRBV9	NA	CASSVGFRGELFF
TRBJ2-1	TRBV7-9	TRBD1	CASSLTGQGWDEQFF
TRBJ2-2	TRBV19	NA	CASSHGQSWAGELFF
TRBJ2-7	TRBV6-1	NA	CASSEGGSLEQYF
TRBJ1-1	TRBV14	NA	CASSSLSTEAFF
TRBJ2-1	TRBV27	TRBD2	CASSYSSGSGGNEQFF
TRBJ1-6	TRBV9	NA	CASSAPWEGNSPLHF
TRBJ1-3	TRBV19	NA	CASSIWSSGNTIYF
TRBJ2-1	TRBV30	TRBD2	CAWRRLAGHEQFF
TRBJ2-1	TRBV19	TRBD2	CASSPRILAGGWNEQFF
TRBJ2-5	TRBV5-1	TRBD2	CASRGTSGQETQYF
TRBJ1-2	TRBV5-6	NA	CASSLGTSNYGYTF
TRBJ2-5	TRBV9	TRBD1	CASSTGDSRYWTQYF
TRBJ1-1	TRBV4-2	NA	CASSQVWQGKRTEAFF
TRBJ1-6	TRBV21-1	NA	CASIVNSPLHF